This passage covers 22 T cell receptor beta chains from one sample sequenced in a study of control samples from healthy donors and cancer patients. Here immunoSEQ multiplex PCR was the method, and the copy in TCRdb shows in-frame clones only, minus some. The sample contains some 120,000 clones, around 93% of which appear only once. Sequencing used blood. These receptors were taken from a man between 18 and 29 years old in good health.

The chain links TRBV10-3 to TRBJ2-7; TRBD1 is a possible D gene (5 bases). V dropped 6 bases and J dropped 2 bases, with 11 bases sitting between them. This CDR3 contains 13 residues. CDR1 and CDR2 (germline): ENHRY, SYGVKD. CDR3: CAIRSTDTYEQYF. The CDR3 nucleotides read TGTGCCATCAGGTCGACAGACACCTACGAGCAGTACTTC.

This chain links TRBV27 with TRBJ1-5; 7 positions agree with TRBD1. CDR1 is MNHEY and CDR2 is SMNVEV in the germline V gene (reference sequence). CDR3 length equals 13 residues. V lost 2 bases, J lost 7 bases, and 2 bases stayed unmatched. As DNA, the CDR3 is TGTGCCAGCAGTTTAGACAGGGCCCAGCCCCAGCATTTT. It translates to CASSLDRAQPQHF.

The chain carries TRBV19 and TRBJ2-6, with no clear D. Germline CDR1 reads LNHDA; CDR2 reads SQIVND (reference sequence). V was shortened by 6 bases and J by 0 bases, with 12 bases between the two germline ends. The CDR3 extends over 16 amino acids. In DNA form, the CDR3 reads TGTGCCAGTAGACCTACAGTTTTCTCTGGGGCCAACGTCCTGACTTTC. Residues: CASRPTVFSGANVLTF.

This clone turned up a few times. The gene calls are TRBV19 and TRBJ2-1; TRBD1 might be the D (6 bases). Germline V CDR1 and CDR2: LNHDA, SQIVND (reference sequence). The CDR3 extends over 15 amino acids. V was clipped by 3 bases and J by 2 bases, with 11 bases between them. The CDR3 reads CASSIKGTTYNEQFF. The CDR3 bases are TGTGCCAGTAGTATTAAGGGGACAACCTACAATGAGCAGTTCTTC. Using reference TRBV19 and TRBJ2-1 for the parts outside the CDR3, the full variable domain is DGGITQSPKYLFRKEGQNVTLSCEQNLNHDAMYWYRQDPGQGLRLIYYSQIVNDFQKGDIAEGYSVSREKKESFPLTVTSAQKNPTAFYLCASSIKGTTYNEQFFGPGTRLTVL.

This clone is a singleton in its sample. V is TRBV30 and J is TRBJ1-1; D is ambiguous. Germline lookup yields CDR1 GTSNPN and CDR2 SVGIG (reference sequence). The CDR3 is 11 residues long. Trimming took 3 bases from V and 9 from J, leaving 11 bases between them. The CDR3 sequence is CAWRDPGQAFF. CDR3 in DNA: TGTGCCTGGAGGGATCCGGGTCAAGCTTTCTTT.

In this sample, this clone turned up a few times. This chain joins TRBV2 and TRBJ1-4; D is perhaps TRBD1 (5 bases). CDR1 is SNHLY, CDR2 FYNNEI, per germline. Trimming cost V 11 bases and J 8 bases, with 15 bases left between them. The CDR3 length is 12 residues. The CDR3 spells CAGGRELEKLFF. CDR3 coding DNA: TGTGCCGGGGGTCGGGAACTCGAAAAACTGTTTTTT.

This clone occurred once. The V gene is TRBV9, the J gene TRBJ2-3, with TRBD2 identical over 9 bases. V trimming: 0 bases; J trimming: 1 base; junction bases outside the gene matches: 3. Germline V lookup: CDR1 SGDLS, CDR2 YYNGEE. This CDR3 has 16 amino acids. In DNA form, the CDR3 reads TGTGCCAGCAGCGTAGGACTAGCGGTAGGCACAGATACGCAGTATTTT. Its protein product is CASSVGLAVGTDTQYF.

The rearrangement uses TRBV6-5 and TRBJ2-7, with 9 bases aligning to TRBD1. This CDR3 is 15 amino acids long. Trimming took 6 bases from V and 0 from J; bases not matched to a gene: 6. Germline lookup yields CDR1 MNHEY and CDR2 SVGAGI. The CDR3 region is CASRVGQGSSYEQYF. The CDR3 nucleotides are TGTGCCAGCAGAGTTGGACAGGGGAGCTCCTACGAGCAGTACTTC.

This chain uses TRBV11-2 with TRBJ2-1, with 11 bases lining up with TRBD1. Trimming at V came to 5 bases and at J to 4 bases, leaving 7 bases not matched to a gene. Germline V gene lookup returns CDR1 SGHAT and CDR2 FQNNGV. This CDR3 region has 16 residues. CDR3 DNA: TGTGCCAGCAGCCGAACTGGACAGGGGGCATACAATGAGCAGTTCTTC. Its protein product is CASSRTGQGAYNEQFF.

The rearrangement joins TRBV18 to TRBJ2-7; 7 nucleotides line up with TRBD1. The V and J ends lost 0 bases and 9 bases, in that order; junction bases with no gene match: 11. Per the germline V gene, CDR1 is KGHSH and CDR2 is LQKENI. The CDR3 loop spans 15 amino acids. CDR3 in DNA: TGTGCCAGCTCACCACCGTCGGACAGGACCAACGGGCAGTACTTC. Protein sequence: CASSPPSDRTNGQYF.

The V and J genes are TRBV4-1 and TRBJ1-5, with a possible D match to TRBD1 (6 bases). The CDR3 is 16 amino acids. CDR1 and CDR2 from the germline V gene are MGHRA and YSYEKL. The ends were cut back, 4 bases at V and 3 bases at J, with 16 bases in the middle. The CDR3 spells CASSRFPGQLNQPQHF. The CDR3 DNA is TGCGCCAGCAGCCGCTTCCCCGGACAGCTCAATCAGCCCCAGCATTTT.

The CDR3 DNA reads as TGCGCCAGCTCCCCCAGGATGGGGGTCAGCGACGAGCAGTACTTC. Amino acid sequence: CASSPRMGVSDEQYF. The chain combines TRBV5-1 with TRBJ2-7; D possibly matches TRBD1 or TRBD2 (5 bases each). Germline CDR1 is SGHRS and CDR2 is YFSETQ. The CDR3 sequence is 15 residues long. Trimming cost V 7 bases and J 5 bases, with 22 bases left between them.

This rearrangement joins TRBV10-2 to TRBJ1-1; TRBD1 matches at 9 bases. Germline V gene data show CDR1 as WSHSY and CDR2 as SAAADI. This CDR3 contains 17 residues. V was clipped by 5 bases and J by 6 bases; unmatched bases: 16. CDR3 loop: CASSSGQGRKRTAEAFF. The CDR3, as DNA: TGCGCCAGCAGTTCGGGACAGGGCAGGAAGAGAACGGCTGAAGCTTTCTTT.

The genes are TRBV11-2 and TRBJ1-3; tentatively, D is TRBD1 (5 bases). V shed 5 bases and J shed 1 base, with 9 bases lying between them. Germline CDR1 is SGHAT and CDR2 is FQNNGV. There are 14 residues in the CDR3. The CDR3 loop is CASSPRVSGNTIYF. CDR3 nucleotide sequence: TGTGCCAGCAGCCCCAGGGTTTCTGGAAACACCATATATTTT. Supplemented by reference TRBV11-2 and TRBJ1-3, the full variable domain reads EAGVAQSPRYKIIEKRQSVAFWCNPISGHATLYWYQQILGQGPKLLIQFQNNGVVDDSQLPKDRFSAERLKGVDSTLKIQPAKLEDSAVYLCASSPRVSGNTIYFGEGSWLTVV.

V usage is TRBV5-1 and J usage is TRBJ1-1, with D maybe TRBD1 (5 bases). Germline CDR1 is SGHRS and CDR2 is YFSETQ. Trimming removed 4 bases at V and 2 bases at J, with 15 bases between. This CDR3 has 15 amino acids. The CDR3 spells CASSPTGLLNTEAFF. The DNA of the CDR3 is TGCGCCAGCAGCCCTACAGGCCTCTTAAACACTGAAGCTTTCTTT.

The rearrangement uses TRBV19 and TRBJ1-1, with D uncertain. Germline V CDR1 and CDR2: LNHDA, SQIVND (reference sequence). The CDR3 runs 11 residues. The V and J ends lost 3 bases and 8 bases respectively, with 7 bases between them. The CDR3 bases are TGTGCCAGTAGTATTGCTCGGGAAGCTTTCTTT. Translation: CASSIAREAFF.

This clone showed up just a few times. The chain has TRBV18 and TRBJ1-6, with TRBD1 matching 7 bases. J gave up 7 bases and V 4 bases, and 4 bases lay outside the gene matches. The CDR3 contains 14 residues. The V gene's germline CDR1 is KGHSH and CDR2 LQKENI. CDR3 residues: CASSRTGENSPLHF. The CDR3 coding sequence is TGTGCCAGCTCACGTACAGGGGAGAATTCACCCCTCCACTTT.

In this sample, this clone turned up once. CDR3 loop: CASSQERRQGGYEQYF. In nucleotides, the CDR3 is TGCGCCAGCAGCCAAGAACGTCGGCAGGGGGGTTACGAGCAGTACTTC. The chain links TRBV4-1 to TRBJ2-7, with D perhaps matching TRBD1 (7 bases). Germline lookup yields CDR1 MGHRA and CDR2 YSYEKL. The ends were cut back, 0 bases at V and 4 bases at J, with 16 bases in the middle. The CDR3 sequence is 16 residues long.

The chain is built from TRBV11-2 and TRBJ1-1; D is possibly TRBD1 (6 bases). From germline, CDR1 is SGHAT and CDR2 FQNNGV. The CDR3 has 14 residues. Trimming shortened V by 0 bases and J by 7 bases, and 12 bases separated the two germline ends. The CDR3 sequence: CASSLDRGTDEAFF. DNA of the CDR3: TGTGCCAGCAGCTTAGATAGGGGGACTGATGAAGCTTTCTTT.

The chain recombines TRBV10-3 with TRBJ1-6, with 8 positions matching TRBD1. J was trimmed by 10 bases and V by 0 bases; bases with no gene match: 5. The CDR3 length is 15 residues. Germline V lookup: CDR1 ENHRY, CDR2 SYGVKD. The CDR3 DNA sequence: TGTGCCATCAGTGAGTCAGACAGGGGAAAATCACCCCTCCACTTT. Its protein is CAISESDRGKSPLHF.

The J gene is TRBJ2-5, the V gene TRBV5-4; 8 bases are a match to TRBD2. The germline V gene encodes CDR1 SGHNT and CDR2 YYREEE (reference sequence). The CDR3 is 15 residues long. The V and J ends lost 0 bases and 4 bases, in that order; junction bases with no gene match: 5. The CDR3 reads CASSLGGSGAETQYF. The CDR3 DNA sequence: TGTGCCAGCAGCTTGGGTGGTAGCGGGGCAGAGACCCAGTACTTC. The full variable domain, completed using reference TRBV5-4 and TRBJ2-5, is ETGVTQSPTHLIKTRGQQVTLRCSSQSGHNTVSWYQQALGQGPQFIFQYYREEENGRGNFPPRFSGLQFPNYSSELNVNALELDDSALYLCASSLGGSGAETQYFGPGTRLLVL.

This sequence joins TRBV12-5 and TRBJ2-7, with TRBD2 matching over 12 bases. V gave up 1 base and J gave up 7 bases; unmatched junction bases: 2. This CDR3 is 14 amino acids long. Germline CDR1 is LGHNT and CDR2 is FRNRAP. CDR3 loop: CASGLGLAGVEQYF. The CDR3, as DNA: TGTGCTAGTGGTTTGGGACTAGCGGGGGTTGAGCAGTACTTC.